Following are 4 T cell receptor beta chains from one sample sequenced in a study of cytomegalovirus exposure and HLA in healthy donors. This PCR relied on a set of 60 Vbeta primers and 13 Jbeta primers. Profiled with immunoSEQ multiplex PCR; TCRdb holds only in-frame clones, not every one. The sample carries some 150,000 clones, about four fifths recorded once. The material sequenced was PBMCs. The source of these receptors is a woman aged 45-65 years in good health and CMV-seronegative.

This clone came up once. The chain has TRBV28 and TRBJ2-5; TRBD1 agrees at 9 bases. The germline V gene has CDR1 MDHEN and CDR2 SYDVKM. CDR3 length equals 17 residues. J gave up 1 base and V 7 bases, and 13 bases lay outside the gene matches. CDR3 sequence: CASTSATGGMGQETQYF. The CDR3 DNA sequence: TGTGCCAGCACGTCGGCCACAGGGGGCATGGGCCAAGAGACCCAGTACTTC.

The genes are TRBV6-4 and TRBJ2-7; 10 nucleotides align to TRBD2. The J segment lost 5 bases and the V segment lost 5 bases, leaving 6 bases of the junction unmatched. Germline assignment: CDR1 MRHNA and CDR2 SNTAGT. The CDR3 is made up of 14 amino acids. The CDR3 protein is CASSTGLAGDEQYF. DNA for the CDR3: TGTGCCAGCAGTACCGGGCTAGCGGGAGACGAGCAGTACTTC.

This clone was seen a few times. The V gene is TRBV14, the J gene TRBJ2-3, with D perhaps matching TRBD1 (5 bases). CDR1 is SGHDN, CDR2 FVKESK, per germline. Trimming removed 4 bases at V and 3 bases at J, with 17 bases between. The CDR3 is made up of 16 amino acids. The CDR3 bases are TGTGCCAGCAGCCCCGACGGCAGGGCGTGGACAGATACGCAGTATTTT. It specifies CASSPDGRAWTDTQYF.

The chain uses TRBV19 and TRBJ2-1; 8 bases match TRBD2. The V gene's germline CDR1 is LNHDA and CDR2 SQIVND (reference sequence). The V and J ends lost 3 bases and 7 bases, in that order; junction bases with no gene match: 17. The CDR3 spans 18 residues. CDR3 in DNA: TGTGCCAGTAGTATTTTCGAGTGGGGTAGCGGGACGAAGAATGAGCAGTTCTTC. It encodes CASSIFEWGSGTKNEQFF.